This entry features one TCR beta chain sequence. Antigen unknown. Germline-derived CDR1 and CDR2 are MNHEY and SMNVEV (reference sequence). Deletions cut 2 bases from V and 2 bases from J, with 18 bases between. CDR3 length: 17 residues. It was CD45RO-negative cells, positively selected for CCR7, that made up naive CD8 cells, with terminally differentiated effector memory CD45RA+ cells excluded. This sample was included in a study of shared clonotypes between healthy human individuals. General study findings and limits: Inspection by rarefaction showed sorted-subset sequencing to be incomplete despite large depth.

Each PCR replicate from the sorted subsets contained 150 to 250 ng DNA, which is some 31,000 T cell genomes. TCRdb's copy holds only in-frame clones and misses some; the assay was immunoSEQ multiplex PCR. Of roughly 2.1 million clones listed, 93% were seen once; the top ten hold roughly 1.7%. V gene TRBV27 combines with J gene TRBJ1-1; TRBD1 is a possible D gene (5 bases). This receptor was identified in a man aged 18-30 years in good health. Some clones in this sample may be carry-over from other donors' samples. The sequenced material came from naive CD8+ T cells from PBMCs. The CDR3 DNA is TGTGCCAGCAGTTTACGGGGGGGACGGAAAGTCAACACTGAAGCTTTCTTT. Its protein product is CASSLRGGRKVNTEAFF.